This is a list of T cell receptor beta chains from one sample in a study of T cells in localized non-small cell lung cancer. Generated by immunoSEQ multiplex PCR, the TCRdb table keeps only in-frame clones and is missing some. The repertoire consists of fewer than 30,000 clones, with around 85% occurring once and the leading ten covering more than 12%. Material: peripheral blood, obtained before any cancer treatment. These receptors originate from a female donor aged 60 or older with stage II squamous cell lung carcinoma. The CDR3 runs from the conserved cysteine through the conserved F or W. The D gene is left open where the match is weak. Not all rows give a size; the values are once, few, many and, for expanded clones, a class.

TRBJ1-2 NA TRBV19 NA TGTGCCAGTACGGGTGAGGGACGGGGGGCTGCTGGCTACACCTTC CASTGEGRGAAGYTF
TRBJ1-1 NA TRBV29-1 NA TGCAGCGTCGAAGAACACATGAACACTGAAGCTTTCTTT CSVEEHMNTEAFF
TRBJ2-1 NA TRBV7-9 few TGTGCCAGCAGCTTAGCGGGGACGTACAATGAGCAGTTCTTC CASSLAGTYNEQFF
TRBJ2-1 NA TRBV4-3 NA TGCGCCAGCAGCCGAGGAAACAGTGAGCAGTTCTTC CASSRGNSEQFF
TRBJ2-3 TRBD1 TRBV14 NA TGTGCCAGCAGCCCCGGGACAGGGACAGATACGCAGTATTTT CASSPGTGTDTQYF
TRBJ2-7 NA TRBV7-3 NA TGTGCCAGCAGCCCGGGGATAGTCGAGCAGTACTTC CASSPGIVEQYF
TRBJ2-7 TRBD2 TRBV28 NA TGTGCCAGCTCTCGGGAGGGAGGGCCTAGGTCCTACGAGCAGTACTTC CASSREGGPRSYEQYF
TRBJ2-7 TRBD2 TRBV11-2 once TGTGCCAGCAGCATTGGACTAGACACCTACGAGCAGTACTTC CASSIGLDTYEQYF
TRBJ2-6 TRBD2 TRBV29-1 NA TGCAGCGTGACGGGACTAGCGGGCTCCTCTGGGGCCAACGTCCTGACTTTC CSVTGLAGSSGANVLTF
TRBJ2-6 NA TRBV30 NA TGTGCCTGTGCTTCTGGGGCCAACGTCCTGACTTTC CACASGANVLTF
TRBJ2-1 TRBD1 TRBV28 NA TGTGCCAGCAGTCAGGGGCAGGGGGCGGGTGAGCAGTTCTTC CASSQGQGAGEQFF
TRBJ2-7 TRBD2 TRBV4-2 NA TGTGCCAGCAGCCAAGGGGCGGGACTAGCGGGAGGGGTCTACGAGCAGTACTTC CASSQGAGLAGGVYEQYF
TRBJ2-5 NA TRBV30 NA TGTGCCTGGAGCTCCCCGGTGAGGGGGGGGACCCAGTACTTC CAWSSPVRGGTQYF
TRBJ1-5 NA TRBV5-8 NA TGTGCCAGCAGCCTCGTAGATCGGCAGCCCCAGCATTTT CASSLVDRQPQHF
TRBJ1-5 NA TRBV6-5 NA TGTGCCAGCAGTTACTCATCCACAGGGTTGGGGCAGCCCCAGCATTTT CASSYSSTGLGQPQHF
TRBJ1-5 NA TRBV30 NA TGTGCCTGGAGTCACGGTAGGCACCTCAGGGGCAATCAGCCCCAGCATTTT CAWSHGRHLRGNQPQHF
TRBJ1-4 NA TRBV7-6 NA TGTGCCAGCAGCTCCCTCGGGGTTGGAAAACTGTTTTTT CASSSLGVGKLFF
TRBJ2-2 NA TRBV19 few TGTGCCAGTAAGCCAGGGCGGAACACCGGGGAGCTGTTTTTT CASKPGRNTGELFF
TRBJ1-2 NA TRBV7-2 NA TGTGCCAGCAGCTTAACTGGGCCGGGGGCTAACTATGGCTACACCTTC CASSLTGPGANYGYTF
TRBJ1-1 NA TRBV7-8 NA TGTGCCAGCAGCTTAGGGGGGAGAGGGGACCCGTCGACTGAAGCTTTCTTT CASSLGGRGDPSTEAFF
TRBJ2-6 NA TRBV19 NA TGTGCCAGTAGTTGGGGCCTCTCTGGGGCCAACGTCCTGACTTTC CASSWGLSGANVLTF
TRBJ2-5 NA TRBV6-6 once TGTGCCAGCAGTTACGGCGGACGCCAAGAGACCCAGTACTTC CASSYGGRQETQYF
TRBJ2-1 NA TRBV6-6 NA TGTGCCAGCAGTCCGCAGATAGACAACTACAATGAGCAGTTCTTC CASSPQIDNYNEQFF
TRBJ1-1 TRBD1 TRBV6-5 NA TGTGCCAGCAGACGGACAGGTGAAGCTTTCTTT CASRRTGEAFF
TRBJ1-5 TRBD1 TRBV5-1 few TGCGCCAGCAGCGAAGGGACAGATCAGCCCCAGCATTTT CASSEGTDQPQHF
TRBJ1-2 NA TRBV25-1 NA TGTGCCAGCAGTGAATCGACCCGAGGCTACACCTTC CASSESTRGYTF
TRBJ1-5 NA TRBV28 NA TGTGCCAGCAGCCTCGACAGCCTAAATCAGCCCCAGCATTTT CASSLDSLNQPQHF
TRBJ2-5 NA TRBV30 NA TGTGCCTGGAGTCTACGGGTTACAATGGAAGAGACCCAGTACTTC CAWSLRVTMEETQYF
TRBJ2-3 NA TRBV7-8 NA TGTGCCAGCAGCTCTGCGCGGGACACAGATACGCAGTATTTT CASSSARDTDTQYF
TRBJ2-7 TRBD1 TRBV7-9 NA TGTGCCAGCAGCTTAGGGCCAGGGGGAAGCTCCTACGAGCAGTACTTC CASSLGPGGSSYEQYF
TRBJ1-5 NA TRBV7-2 NA TGTGCCAGCAGCCCACAGGGCGATCAGCCCCAGCATTTT CASSPQGDQPQHF
TRBJ1-3 NA TRBV30 NA TGTGCCTGGAGGGGGAAGGGACTCTCTGGAAACACCATATATTTT CAWRGKGLSGNTIYF
TRBJ2-3 TRBD2 TRBV7-7 NA TGTGCCAGCAGCGCGGGAGGAGCGGCTAGCACAGATACGCAGTATTTT CASSAGGAASTDTQYF
TRBJ1-6 NA TRBV6-6 once TGTGCCACCAAACCAGGGGTGATTTCACCCCTCCACTTT CATKPGVISPLHF
TRBJ2-1 NA TRBV19 NA TGTGCCAGTAGTATTGACGGGGGACTCAATGAGCAGTTCTTC CASSIDGGLNEQFF
TRBJ1-1 NA TRBV12-5 once TGTGCTAGTGGCCAGGACATCTTGAACACTGAAGCTTTCTTT CASGQDILNTEAFF